This T cell receptor beta chain is drawn from a study of cytomegalovirus exposure and HLA in healthy donors. Study-wide background: In terms of ancestry, the Caucasian-associated cluster contained roughly 81% of the roughly 400 genotyped donors.

Nominal health characterized the donors when sampled, though unrecorded immune exposures were likely. Points from the study as a whole: Common viral pathogens were later found to be apparently linked to several of the most significant clusters.

PCR used 60 Vbeta primers and 13 Jbeta primers. In the original processing: In a later analysis, roughly 10 million of approximately 80 million unique beta chains occurred in at least two donors. The data were produced by immunoSEQ multiplex PCR, yet TCRdb's version contains in-frame clones alone and is incomplete. The V and J calls and clone size come from that table; D and trimming were worked out from the DNA. The data hold fewer than 200,000 clones, with around 86% observed a single time. Comments on this clone: Its matching antigen is unknown.

This sequence originates from a girl aged 2-9 years in good health and CMV-seropositive. The sample comprised PBMCs.

The CDR3 DNA reads TGCGCCAGCAGCCAAGTTCTAGCGGACCTACTTTACAATGAGCAGTTCTTC. Its translation: CASSQVLADLLYNEQFF. The chain is built from TRBV4-1 and TRBJ2-1; TRBD2 agrees at 7 bases. The V gene end was trimmed by 1 base and the J gene end by 4 bases; junction bases not matched to a gene: 10. Germline V lookup: CDR1 MGHRA, CDR2 YSYEKL. CDR3 length equals 17 residues.